This T cell receptor (beta chain) was recorded in a study of OX40 agonist ivuxolimab in advanced cancers. Study-level background: Subjects had a mean age of roughly 60 years, with a range of 23 to 79; roughly 83% were male.

Germline V gene sequence: CDR1 SGHTA, CDR2 FQGNSA. The CDR3 consists of 13 residues. Unmatched junction bases numbered 5, after V lost 4 bases and J lost 7 bases. Turning to this clone: Its antigen is still unknown.

Clones were sequenced by immunoSEQ multiplex PCR, and TCRdb holds only the in-frame ones, with some missing. Here the sample spans about 60,000 clones, around 83% being singletons. Findings of the study overall: Also present in some nonresponders was a low level of normalized T-cell clonal expansion. At doses 0.1 to 3.0 mg/kg, CD4+ and CD8+ clones expanded. Patients with a partial response at 0.1-3.0 mg/kg had among the lowest clonal expansion.

This chain uses TRBV7-2 with TRBJ1-2, with 8 bases lining up with TRBD1. This sequence originates from an adult with an advanced solid tumor such as melanoma, head and neck, liver or kidney cancer. This material consisted of CD4+ or CD8+ T cells sorted from blood, taken in a trial of the OX40 agonist ivuxolimab. CDR3 DNA: TGTGCCAGCAGCTCCGACAGGGGTCGTGGCTACACCTTC. Protein product: CASSSDRGRGYTF.